This record looks at one TCR beta chain sequence and its context. The sample is drawn from a study of blood T cell repertoires in COVID-19. Overall study: Samples came from the United States, Italy and Spain, spanning acute and convalescent COVID-19. The analysed material was cDNA or gDNA that came from T cells, B-cell-depleted T cells, or PBMCs.

Original processing methods: Nucleated cell counts were estimated from reference gene primer amplification. The table came from immunoSEQ multiplex PCR; TCRdb's copy has only in-frame clones and leaves some out. For V, J and clone size, that table is used; D and trimming come from the DNA. The sample lists under 300,000 clones; nearly 95% were seen once. The trim removed 2 bases at V and 4 bases at J, leaving 7 bases unmatched. Germline-derived CDR1 and CDR2 are SGHNT and YENEEA. There are 16 residues in the CDR3. The J gene is TRBJ2-1, the V gene TRBV11-3; 8 positions agree with TRBD2. The receptor was isolated from a man younger than 40 with COVID-19, enrolled during active disease. Sequenced input: peripheral blood. As DNA, the CDR3 is TGTGCCAGCAGCTTATTCGGTAGCGGGGCGTACAATGAGCAGTTCTTC. Amino acid sequence: CASSLFGSGAYNEQFF.